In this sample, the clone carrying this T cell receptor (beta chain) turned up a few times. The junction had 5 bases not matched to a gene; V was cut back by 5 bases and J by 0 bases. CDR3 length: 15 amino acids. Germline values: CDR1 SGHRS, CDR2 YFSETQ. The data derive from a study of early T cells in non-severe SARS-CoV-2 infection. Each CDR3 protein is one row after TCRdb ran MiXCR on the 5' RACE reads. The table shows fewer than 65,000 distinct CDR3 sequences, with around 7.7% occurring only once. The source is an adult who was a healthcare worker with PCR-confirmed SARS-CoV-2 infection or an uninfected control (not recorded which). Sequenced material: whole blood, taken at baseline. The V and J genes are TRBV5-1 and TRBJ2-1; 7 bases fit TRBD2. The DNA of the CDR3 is TGCGCCAGCAGTGTCAGCGGGATCTCCTACAATGAGCAGTTCTTC. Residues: CASSVSGISYNEQFF.